Listed below are T cell receptor beta chains from one sample, sequenced in a study of CXCR3-negative and CXCR3-positive naive CD8 T cells. From its re-call of the 5' RACE reads, TCRdb lists each CDR3 protein once, without DNA. This sample contains 120,000 to 150,000 distinct CDR3 sequences. Sequenced sample: naive CXCR3+ CD8+ T cells from blood. These receptors were collected from a human donor in good health. Some clones in this sample may be carry-over from other donors' samples. Each CDR3 is given with its conserved first and last residue.

v_call	j_call	cdr3_aa
TRBV15	TRBJ1-1	CATSPGATEAFF
TRBV28	TRBJ1-1	CATTTPSEAFF
TRBV6-1	TRBJ2-7	CASSISSKPYEQYF
TRBV4-1	TRBJ2-5	CASSPSPRSPTSIEETQYF
TRBV27	TRBJ2-1	CASSATGSSYNEQFF
TRBV19	TRBJ2-7	CASSLRGRTYEQYF
TRBV30	TRBJ1-1	CAWSVVNTEAFF
TRBV4-3	TRBJ2-3	CASSQDRGGSTDTQYF
TRBV6-5	TRBJ2-1	CASSYGAGGDYNEQFF
TRBV15	TRBJ1-2	CATSDEGADYGYTF
TRBV12-3/TRBV12-4	TRBJ1-3	CASSPTGVSGNTIYF
TRBV3-1	TRBJ1-2	CASSHGTGEGNGYTF
TRBV18	TRBJ2-7	CASSPPLAGAYEQYF
TRBV28	TRBJ1-1	CASSLLAGQGNTEAFF
TRBV7-8	TRBJ1-4	CASSFFFVERTNEKLFF
TRBV9	TRBJ2-3	CASSVATGGDTQYF
TRBV4-1	TRBJ1-2	CASSQDPGDRGYGYTF
TRBV29-1	TRBJ2-5	CSVEDSGGETQYF
TRBV12-3/TRBV12-4	TRBJ2-2	CASSLGPPGELFF
TRBV7-9	TRBJ2-7	CASSHSLAEGYEQYF
TRBV27	TRBJ2-7	CASSLWPGTGIYEQYF
TRBV7-9	TRBJ1-6	CASRTRGDNSPLHF